These 14 T cell receptor beta chains were sequenced from one sample in a study of T cell responses to AZD1222 COVID-19 vaccine. Method: immunoSEQ multiplex PCR; TCRdb's copy keeps in-frame clones and lacks some. The table lists about 97,000 clones, around nine tenths of them singletons, with over 6.5% in the top ten. Sequencing was performed on peripheral blood, taken on day 0 of AZD1222 vaccination. These receptor sequences come from an adult in good health.

This rearrangement joins TRBV9 to TRBJ2-3, with D hard to call. The germline V gene has CDR1 SGDLS and CDR2 YYNGEE. CDR3 size: 14 residues. With 1 base removed from V and 4 bases from J, the gap between germline ends came to 10 bases. Written as DNA, the CDR3 is TGTGCCAGCAGCGTATCCCCTGGCGCAGATACGCAGTATTTT. Translated: CASSVSPGADTQYF.

In its sample, this clone was seen once. V gene TRBV15 combines with J gene TRBJ1-2, with D unclear. CDR3 size: 13 residues. Trimming took off 2 bases at V and 4 bases at J, with 8 bases between the two ends. Germline CDR1 is LNHNV and CDR2 is YYDKDF (reference sequence). CDR3 sequence reads: CATSRHGGYGYTF. DNA of the CDR3: TGTGCCACCAGCAGACATGGTGGCTATGGCTACACCTTC.

The chain couples TRBV5-4 to TRBJ2-5; 8 nucleotides agree with TRBD2. The germline CDR1 and CDR2 sequences are SGHNT and YYREEE (reference sequence). The CDR3 totals 14 residues. Trimming took 3 bases from V and 4 from J; bases not matched to a gene: 5. CDR3 sequence reads: CASSSGGAGETQYF. The CDR3 DNA follows: TGTGCCAGCAGCTCCGGGGGGGCCGGAGAGACCCAGTACTTC.

This chain joins TRBV6-5 and TRBJ1-6, with unresolved D. This CDR3 spans 14 amino acids. From germline, CDR1 is MNHEY and CDR2 SVGAGI. The V end lost 6 bases, the J end lost 10 bases, and 16 bases lay between the germline ends. CDR3: CASRTISTGSPLHF. The CDR3 DNA sequence: TGTGCCAGCAGGACTATAAGTACGGGGTCACCCCTCCACTTT.

The V gene is TRBV10-3, the J gene TRBJ2-1; D possibly corresponds to TRBD1 (5 bases). The CDR3 totals 14 residues. Trimming cost V 7 bases and J 3 bases, with 13 bases left between them. The germline CDR1 and CDR2 sequences are ENHRY and SYGVKD. The DNA of the CDR3 is TGTGCCATCACCCGAGACAGTAACTACAATGAGCAGTTCTTC. Translated, it gives CAITRDSNYNEQFF.

This clone occurred a few times. The rearrangement links TRBV15 to TRBJ1-1; possibly TRBD1 for D (5 bases). Germline CDR1 and CDR2: LNHNV and YYDKDF (reference sequence). Trimming stripped 1 base from V and 6 bases from J, with 15 bases between. This CDR3 has 15 residues. The CDR3: CATSRGGQVSPEAFF. As DNA, the CDR3 is TGTGCCACCAGCAGAGGGGGCCAGGTTTCCCCTGAAGCTTTCTTT.

This clone was detected a few times. The genes are TRBV18 and TRBJ2-1; the match to TRBD2 covers 9 bases. CDR1 and CDR2 (germline): KGHSH, LQKENI. This CDR3 region has 16 residues. V lost 5 bases and J lost 2; bases outside the gene matches: 7. Here the CDR3 DNA reads TGTGCCAGCTCAGCCGCCCTAGCGGGGACCTACAATGAGCAGTTCTTC. As protein: CASSAALAGTYNEQFF.

V usage is TRBV5-1 and J usage is TRBJ2-7; TRBD2 might be the D (5 bases). Trimming removed 4 bases at V and 4 bases at J, with 21 bases between. This CDR3 region has 16 residues. Germline loops: CDR1 SGHRS, CDR2 YFSETQ. The CDR3 DNA follows: TGCGCCAGCAGCCCAAAATCGGACGGGATTAGTTACGAGCAGTACTTC. Its translation is CASSPKSDGISYEQYF. The complete variable domain, with remaining parts taken from reference TRBV5-1 and TRBJ2-7, reads KAGVTQTPRYLIKTRGQQVTLSCSPISGHRSVSWYQQTPGQGLQFLFEYFSETQRNKGNFPGRFSGRQFSNSRSEMNVSTLELGDSALYLCASSPKSDGISYEQYFGPGTRLTVT.

The chain combines TRBV11-2 with TRBJ2-5, with D maybe TRBD1 (6 bases). This CDR3 is built from 14 residues. Trimming cost V 4 bases and J 4 bases, with 13 bases left between them. CDR1 and CDR2 from the germline V gene are SGHAT and FQNNGV. CDR3 bases: TGTGCCAGCAGCTCGCAACCCAGGGGAGAGACCCAGTACTTC. Protein sequence: CASSSQPRGETQYF.

The chain is built from TRBV5-4 and TRBJ2-1, with 7 bases matching TRBD2. CDR1 and CDR2 from the germline V gene are SGHNT and YYREEE (reference sequence). The CDR3 has 11 residues. Trimming removed 3 bases from V and 12 bases from J; junction bases left unmatched: 3. CDR3 DNA: TGTGCCAGCAGCTCGGGGGGTGGGCAGTTCTTC. Amino acids: CASSSGGGQFF.

The chain combines TRBV6-2 or TRBV6-3 with TRBJ2-7; TRBD2 matches at 9 bases. The trim removed 2 bases at V and 6 bases at J, leaving 11 bases unmatched. The CDR3 length is 16 residues. Germline V gene lookup returns CDR1 MNHEY and CDR2 SVGEGT. CDR3 region: CASSYPRREGLGEQYF. The CDR3 coding sequence is TGTGCCAGCAGTTACCCCAGGCGGGAGGGCCTTGGCGAGCAGTACTTC.

The chain combines TRBV5-1 with TRBJ1-4, with 7 bases aligning to TRBD1. With V trimmed by 4 bases and J by 4 bases, 7 bases remained unmatched. The CDR3 is made up of 15 amino acids. Germline CDR1 is SGHRS and CDR2 is YFSETQ. This chain's CDR3 is CASSLRTGINEKLFF. The CDR3 bases are TGCGCCAGCAGCCTGAGGACAGGAATTAATGAAAAACTGTTTTTT.

This chain connects TRBV5-6 to TRBJ1-1, with D possibly matching TRBD1 (5 bases). This CDR3 is 15 amino acids long. V shed 1 base and J shed 3 bases, with 13 bases lying between them. Germline assignment: CDR1 SGHDT and CDR2 YYEEEE. The CDR3 DNA is TGTGCCAGCAGCTTGAATCGGATGGGGGACACTGAAGCTTTCTTT. Protein sequence: CASSLNRMGDTEAFF.

The genes are TRBV7-3 and TRBJ2-6; D possibly corresponds to TRBD2 (5 bases). Germline CDR1 is SGHTA and CDR2 is FQGTGA. The CDR3 covers 17 residues. Trimming stripped 2 bases from V and 1 base from J, with 12 bases between. CDR3 nucleotide sequence: TGTGCCAGCAGCTTACTTCCCCCGGGATCTGGGGCCAACGTCCTGACTTTC. As protein: CASSLLPPGSGANVLTF.